This T cell receptor (beta chain) comes out of a study of Graves' ophthalmopathy and Graves' hyperthyroidism. Turning to the study itself: Peripheral blood was gathered at the point of initial diagnosis, before any treatment started.

V lost 3 bases and J lost 5, with 5 bases in between. Germline lookup yields CDR1 LGHDT and CDR2 YNNKEL (reference sequence). This CDR3 has 12 amino acids. Findings and limits, study-wide: The 13-signature model separated ophthalmopathy from stable hyperthyroidism at roughly 88% sensitivity and roughly 80% specificity.

At least ten counts were recorded for this clonotype. The antigen remains undetermined. Using RNA transcripts, the TCR beta CDR3 regions were amplified. The first round was an RT-PCR with HTBI primers, and the second round was a multiplex PCR. TCRdb re-derived calls from the multiplex PCR reads in MiXCR, one entry per CDR3 protein. The sample has about 700,000 distinct CDR3 sequences; over 40% are singletons. The receptor was derived from an adult man with Graves' ophthalmopathy. The sequenced sample consisted of peripheral blood. This rearrangement joins TRBV3-1 to TRBJ1-5; D is unresolved. CDR3 loop: CASSQVDQPQHF. CDR3 nucleotide sequence: TGTGCCAGCAGCCAGGTTGATCAGCCCCAGCATTTT.